Below are 27 T cell receptor beta chains sequenced from a single sample in a study of human T cells and chemical hapten exposure. Time point denoted: patch test 2, 6 weeks after DPC sensitization. Treatment given: therapeutic diphenylcyclopropenone sensitization with weekly scalp DPC. TCRdb reanalysed the RACE reads using MiXCR and keeps one entry per CDR3 protein. The sample has about 100,000 distinct CDR3 sequences; over 10% are singletons. The specimen was whole blood, collected in connection with sensitization to the hapten diphenylcyclopropenone (DPC). The receptor source for this set is a woman aged 40 to 50 with alopecia areata. Some clones in this sample may be carry-over from other donors' samples.

This clonotype was detected only a few times. The chain has TRBV4-3 and TRBJ2-3; perhaps D is TRBD1 or TRBD2 (5 bases each). The ends were cut back, 4 bases at V and 2 bases at J, with 19 bases in the middle. The germline gives CDR1 LGHNA, CDR2 YSLEER. The CDR3 totals 17 residues. CDR3 region: CASSRMVPGTDTDTQYF. CDR3 coding DNA: TGCGCCAGCAGCCGAATGGTGCCCGGGACGGACACAGATACGCAGTATTTT.

The chain couples TRBV6-4 to TRBJ2-1; possibly TRBD1 or TRBD2 for D (6 bases each). This CDR3 contains 15 residues. Trimming took 2 bases from V and 4 from J, leaving 12 bases between them. Germline-derived CDR1 and CDR2 are MRHNA and SNTAGT. The CDR3 region has the DNA TGTGCCAGCAGTGACATAGGGGGGACGTACAATGAGCAGTTCTTC. Its translation is CASSDIGGTYNEQFF.

The chain joins TRBV6-2 or TRBV6-3 to TRBJ2-7, with D possibly being TRBD1 (6 bases). Germline lookup yields CDR1 MNHEY and CDR2 SVGEGT. The CDR3 has 14 residues. Trimming took 7 bases from V and 4 from J, leaving 17 bases between them. The CDR3 loop is CASTRGGVGYEQYF. The CDR3 DNA sequence: TGTGCCAGCACGCGAGGGGGAGTGGGTTACGAGCAGTACTTC.

This clonotype was observed a handful of times. This rearrangement joins TRBV7-2 to TRBJ2-6; D unresolved. The CDR3 is made up of 20 amino acids. Trimming removed 4 bases from V and 0 bases from J, with 22 bases in between. Germline CDR1 is SGHTA and CDR2 is FQGNSA. The CDR3 protein is CASSSLGRALAPSGANVLTF. The CDR3 DNA reads as TGTGCCAGCAGCTCCCTAGGCCGGGCCCTTGCCCCCTCTGGGGCCAACGTCCTGACTTTC.

This clonotype was found a few times. The V gene is TRBV29-1, the J gene TRBJ1-1; 8 bases align to TRBD1. This CDR3 comprises 15 residues. V trimming: 6 bases; J trimming: 2 bases; junction bases outside the gene matches: 11. Germline values: CDR1 SQVTM, CDR2 ANQGSEA. CDR3 in amino acids: CSVFRDRISNTEAFF. As DNA, the CDR3 is TGCAGCGTATTCCGGGACAGGATCAGTAACACTGAAGCTTTCTTT.

This clonotype was seen repeatedly, ten times or more. The CDR3 loop reads CASGLAGGADTQYF. CDR3 sequence (DNA): TGCGCCAGCGGACTAGCGGGAGGGGCAGATACGCAGTATTTT. The V and J genes are TRBV5-1 and TRBJ2-3, with 15 bases fitting TRBD2. CDR1 is SGHRS and CDR2 is YFSETQ in the germline V gene. J lost 4 bases, V lost 7 bases, and 1 base had no gene match. CDR3 length: 14 residues.

This clonotype has a handful of counts. V usage is TRBV5-4 and J usage is TRBJ2-7; 13 nucleotides align to TRBD2. Germline V gene lookup returns CDR1 SGHNT and CDR2 YYREEE (reference sequence). The CDR3 consists of 16 residues. The junction had 9 bases not matched to a gene; V was cut back by 4 bases and J by 5 bases. The CDR3 DNA sequence: TGTGCCAGCAGCGCGACTAGCGGGAGGACTTTGGACGAGCAGTACTTC. It encodes CASSATSGRTLDEQYF.

As concerns this clonotype: Possible read error: a much larger clone is one base away. J is TRBJ2-3 and V is TRBV18, with D unclear. The CDR3 consists of 11 residues. Germline-derived CDR1 and CDR2 are KGHSH and LQKENI. The CDR3 region is CVSQLGDTQYF. CDR3 bases: TGTGTCAGCCAGCTTGGAGATACGCAGTATTTT.

This clonotype was picked up many times. The rearrangement links TRBV6-5 to TRBJ1-6; 7 bases align to TRBD1. The trim removed 8 bases at V and 5 bases at J, leaving 9 bases unmatched. This CDR3 is 15 amino acids long. CDR1 is MNHEY and CDR2 is SVGAGI in the germline V gene. CDR3 in amino acids: CASGEGARNNSPLHF. CDR3 coding DNA: TGTGCCAGCGGGGAGGGGGCGCGGAATAATTCACCCCTCCACTTT.

J is TRBJ1-1 and V is TRBV7-8; the D is unclear. CDR3 length: 15 residues. Trimming left V 5 bases short and J 0 bases short, with 13 bases between. Per germline, CDR1 SGHVS and CDR2 FQNEAQ. CDR3 protein: CASSPLGRLNTEAFF. As DNA, the CDR3 is TGTGCCAGCAGCCCTTTAGGGAGACTGAACACTGAAGCTTTCTTT.

This clonotype has only a few counts. The chain couples TRBV15 to TRBJ1-1; 8 positions agree with TRBD1. CDR1 is LNHNV, CDR2 YYDKDF, per germline (reference sequence). This CDR3 contains 13 residues. V lost 1 base to trimming and J lost 8 bases; unmatched junction nucleotides: 3. The CDR3 DNA sequence: TGTGCCACCAGCAGAGCAGGGGGCTCCGAAGCTTTCTTT. It is translated as CATSRAGGSEAFF.

In its sample, this clonotype was seen a few times. The genes are TRBV9 and TRBJ2-3; no clear D. Deletions cut 9 bases from V and 1 base from J, with 18 bases between. Looked up from germline, CDR1 is SGDLS and CDR2 is YYNGEE. The CDR3 covers 15 residues. The CDR3 coding sequence is TGTGCCATCTCCCCCGAACCCGGTTGCACAGATACGCAGTATTTT. Translation gives CAISPEPGCTDTQYF.

The rearrangement uses TRBV12-3 or TRBV12-4 and TRBJ1-2, with D possibly being TRBD1 (5 bases). The V end lost 5 bases, the J end lost 4 bases, and 17 bases lay between the germline ends. This CDR3 is 15 amino acids long. The CDR3 loop reads CASSPQHDSFYGYTF. The CDR3 DNA sequence: TGTGCCAGCAGTCCCCAACACGACAGCTTCTATGGCTACACCTTC.

This chain connects TRBV4-3 to TRBJ2-5, with 7 bases identical to TRBD2. Germline CDR1 LGHNA, CDR2 YSLEER. The ends lost 1 base at V and 4 bases at J; junction bases unmatched: 3. CDR3 length: 14 residues. The CDR3 protein is CASSQGSGIETQYF. DNA of the CDR3: TGCGCCAGCAGCCAAGGCAGCGGGATAGAGACCCAGTACTTC.

This clonotype was recorded a few times. The chain links TRBV11-2 to TRBJ1-5; D uncertain. This CDR3 comprises 14 residues. Germline V gene data show CDR1 as SGHAT and CDR2 as FQNNGV. The V end was cut by 1 base, the J end by 7 bases, with 11 bases between. This CDR3 reads CASSLGSSGQPQHF. CDR3 DNA sequence: TGTGCCAGCAGCTTAGGCAGTTCGGGCCAGCCCCAGCATTTT.

In regard to this clonotype: As the CDR3 is not closed by the conserved phenylalanine or tryptophan, this likely results from a read error. The chain carries TRBV12-3 or TRBV12-4 and TRBJ2-3; D is ambiguous. The CDR3 runs to 14 residues. For the CDR3, the DNA is TGTGCCTGCAGTTTGTACGTTGGGGCAGATACGCAGTATCTT. It specifies CACSLYVGADTQYL.

There are a few counts of this clonotype. This chain joins TRBV4-2 and TRBJ2-7; TRBD2 aligns across 7 bases. CDR3 length: 16 amino acids. CDR1 is LGHNA and CDR2 is YNFKEQ in the germline V gene. Trimming removed 0 bases from V and 4 bases from J; junction bases left unmatched: 9. The CDR3 nucleotides are TGTGCCAGCAGCCAAGATGGCCAGCGGGGCACTTACGAGCAGTACTTC. Its protein is CASSQDGQRGTYEQYF.

This chain connects TRBV6-1 to TRBJ1-5; D uncertain. Trimming stripped 3 bases from V and 2 bases from J, with 5 bases between. Germline lookup yields CDR1 MNHNS and CDR2 SASEGT. The CDR3 is 13 residues long. CDR3 bases: TGTGCCAGCAGTGACTTGCGCAATCAGCCCCAGCATTTT. The encoded protein is CASSDLRNQPQHF.

The sample holds many counts of this clonotype. J is TRBJ2-1 and V is TRBV6-5; maybe TRBD2 (6 bases). V was cut by 5 bases and J by 7 bases, with 12 bases left in between. CDR3 length equals 13 residues. Per germline, CDR1 MNHEY and CDR2 SVGAGI. The CDR3 protein is CASSIPGRNEQFF. In nucleotides, the CDR3 is TGTGCCAGCAGTATCCCCGGGAGAAATGAGCAGTTCTTC.

This CDR3 reads CASSPPQSDTQYF. The CDR3 DNA is TGTGCCAGCTCACCACCGCAGTCCGATACGCAGTATTTT. The rearrangement links TRBV18 to TRBJ2-3; no clear D gene. This CDR3 is built from 13 residues. CDR1 and CDR2 from the germline V gene are KGHSH and LQKENI. V was shortened by 0 bases and J by 6 bases, with 7 bases between the two germline ends.

The V and J genes are TRBV7-9 and TRBJ1-6; 10 bases align to TRBD1. V was clipped by 8 bases and J by 8 bases; unmatched bases: 0. The CDR3 totals 12 residues. Germline V CDR1 and CDR2: SEHNR, FQNEAQ (reference sequence). This CDR3 is CASGTGDSPLHF. The CDR3 bases are TGTGCCAGCGGGACAGGGGATTCACCCCTCCACTTT.

This chain connects TRBV6-2 or TRBV6-3 to TRBJ2-1, with D perhaps TRBD1 or TRBD2 (6 bases each). The CDR3 contains 16 residues. The germline V gene encodes CDR1 MNHEY and CDR2 SVGEGT. V was cut by 6 bases and J by 2 bases, with 17 bases left in between. The CDR3 loop reads CASRGGGTLAYNEQFF. In DNA form, the CDR3 reads TGTGCCAGCAGGGGAGGAGGGACACTAGCCTACAATGAGCAGTTCTTC.

The table lists this clonotype with many counts. The rearrangement links TRBV15 to TRBJ2-1, with a tentative D call TRBD1 (5 bases). V lost 3 bases and J lost 5, with 14 bases in between. The CDR3 is made up of 15 amino acids. Germline V gene lookup returns CDR1 LNHNV and CDR2 YYDKDF (reference sequence). Written as DNA, the CDR3 is TGTGCCACCAGCAGGAGACGACAGTATGACAATGAGCAGTTCTTC. Its protein product is CATSRRRQYDNEQFF.

This clonotype has more than one count but fewer than ten. The chain combines TRBV5-6 with TRBJ1-3; TRBD1 agrees at 9 bases. The V gene end was trimmed by 4 bases and the J gene end by 0 bases; junction bases not matched to a gene: 2. Per the germline V gene, CDR1 is SGHDT and CDR2 is YYEEEE. The CDR3 loop spans 15 amino acids. CDR3 amino acids: CASSRDRDSGNTIYF. Here the CDR3 DNA reads TGTGCCAGCAGCCGGGACAGGGACTCTGGAAACACCATATATTTT.

At least ten counts were recorded for this clonotype. The chain employs TRBV7-9 and TRBJ1-4, with TRBD1 matching 7 bases. Germline V gene lookup returns CDR1 SEHNR and CDR2 FQNEAQ (reference sequence). J was trimmed by 6 bases and V by 7 bases; bases with no gene match: 5. The CDR3 totals 13 residues. CDR3 in amino acids: CASNGDSHEKLFF. The CDR3 region has the DNA TGTGCCAGCAACGGGGACAGTCATGAAAAACTGTTTTTT.

This chain connects TRBV3-1 to TRBJ1-1, with D unresolved. Germline-derived CDR1 and CDR2 are LGHDT and YNNKEL (reference sequence). The CDR3 loop spans 13 amino acids. V gave up 1 base and J gave up 8 bases, with 11 bases separating them. CDR3 DNA: TGTGCCAGCAGCCAAGGTCACGTGGTCGAAGCTTTCTTT. As protein: CASSQGHVVEAFF. Full variable domain (remainder filled in from reference TRBV3-1 and TRBJ1-1): DTAVSQTPKYLVTQMGNDKSIKCEQNLGHDTMYWYKQDSKKFLKIMFSYNNKELIINETVPNRFSPKSPDKAHLNLHINSLELGDSAVYFCASSQGHVVEAFFGQGTRLTVV.

This chain links TRBV27 with TRBJ2-1, with D possibly matching TRBD2 (6 bases). V was trimmed by 6 bases and J by 7 bases, leaving 19 bases between them. Germline loops: CDR1 MNHEY, CDR2 SMNVEV (reference sequence). This CDR3 spans 15 amino acids. The CDR3 region has the DNA TGTGCCAGCAGGAACCGCGGGACCCCTTCGAATGAGCAGTTCTTC. This sequence encodes CASRNRGTPSNEQFF.